This T cell receptor (beta chain) was sequenced for a study of T-cell memory formation after mild COVID-19. Study summary: TCR clusters were largely donor specific.

As regards this clonotype: The antigen is unknown.

Each CDR3 protein gets one entry after TCRdb re-called the 5' RACE reads with MiXCR. Of more than 400,000 distinct CDR3 sequences listed, roughly 18% are singletons. The study, taken as a whole, reports: There were some responding clones in pre-infection memory, which suggested that cross-reactive memory had joined. Confirmation was lacking for SARS-CoV-2 specificity of second-wave clones that peaked on day 37.

Sequencing was done on a sample of PBMCs or a T cell subset sorted from them (not recorded which). The TCR originated in an adult woman who had mild COVID-19 (a few samples of this study predate the infection). Cell type and time point are not known.

The CDR3 DNA sequence: TGCGCCAGCAGTCAATCGGCACCCACCTACGAGCAGTACTTC. Protein sequence: CASSQSAPTYEQYF. The chain carries TRBV23-1 and TRBJ2-7; D remains ambiguous. TRBV23-1 is an open reading frame, and its role is uncertain. The CDR3 contains 14 residues. V shed 0 bases and J shed 2 bases, with 8 bases lying between them.